This TCR beta chain comes out of a study of blood T cell repertoires in COVID-19 (dated by TCRdb to the early 2020s). Regarding the research as a whole: The collaborator samples originated in the United States, Italy and Spain and spanned the acute and convalescent phases of COVID-19. The repertoires were made available in a free public database intended to serve as a resource for research on the immune response to SARS-CoV-2. The samples were drawn from two sources: the first 160 participants of the ongoing ImmuneRACE study, and over 950 subjects contributed by 6 global collaborators. Where available, HLA class I and class II types were obtained from metadata supplied by the sample provider rather than from assay-based typing. Subjects who had been exposed to COVID-19, were actively infected with it, or had recovered from it provided the deeply sampled blood TCRbeta repertoires that made up the dataset. The material from the prospective study consisted of cDNA or gDNA derived from T cells, B-cell-depleted T cells, or PBMCs. The sample metadata nearly always contained a de-identified subject ID, COVID-19 status, age in years and sex. Study-wide conclusions, independent of this receptor: The amount of clinical and demographic metadata varied by source and participant and was provided uncurated.

Whole blood was collected in K2EDTA tubes by collaborating institutions according to the institutions' own protocols. For TCRbeta analysis, collaborators shipped samples as frozen whole blood, isolated PBMCs, or DNA extracted from either of those sample types. In regard to this clone: The antigen this receptor binds is unknown. There are no base qualities to consult, and no much larger clone falls within one base.

TCRbeta CDR3 regions were amplified from genomic DNA using the immunoSEQ Assay, a bias-controlled multiplex PCR. Per the original workflow: Nucleated cell counts per sample were estimated from amplification of reference gene primers within the assay. Sequence reads were collapsed and filtered to measure the absolute abundance of every unique TCRbeta CDR3 rearrangement. Productive Simpson clonality was computed per sample as the square root of Simpson's diversity index over productive rearrangements. TCRdb mirrors the immuneACCESS table, restricted to in-frame sequences. Some clones are absent from its copies; in checked studies, under half trace to an unresolved V gene, and the reason for the others is unknown. V, J and clone size are those of that table, while D and trimming were read from the DNA. The sample data list 75,000 to 85,000 clones, and about 87% of these were observed just once. 5% to 6.5% of the sample rests with the top ten.

CDR1 MDHEN and CDR2 SYDVKM are derived from the germline V gene. From cysteine to phenylalanine, the CDR3 is 13 amino acids long. Only the CDR3 DNA stays, 39 bases, in frame from base 1. For this chain, trimming is 5 bases at the V end and 5 bases at the J end, and the number of junction bases without a gene match is 5. The sequenced material came from peripheral blood. The sequence derives from a man aged 45-60 years with active COVID-19. The V and J genes are TRBV28 and TRBJ1-1; 7 junctional bases match TRBD1. The CDR3 corresponds to CASSPRGRTEAFF. The DNA reads TGTGCCAGCAGTCCAAGGGGGCGGACTGAAGCTTTCTTT.